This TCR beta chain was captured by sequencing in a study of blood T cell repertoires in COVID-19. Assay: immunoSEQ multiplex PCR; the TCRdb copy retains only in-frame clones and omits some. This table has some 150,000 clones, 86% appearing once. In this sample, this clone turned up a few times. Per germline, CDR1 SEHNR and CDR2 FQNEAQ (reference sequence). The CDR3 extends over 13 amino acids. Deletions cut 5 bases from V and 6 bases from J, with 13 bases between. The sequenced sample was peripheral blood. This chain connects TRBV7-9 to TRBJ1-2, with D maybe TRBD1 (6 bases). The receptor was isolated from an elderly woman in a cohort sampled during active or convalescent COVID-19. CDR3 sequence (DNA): TGTGCCAGCAGCCCCATGGCAGGGGATGGCTACACCTTC. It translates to CASSPMAGDGYTF. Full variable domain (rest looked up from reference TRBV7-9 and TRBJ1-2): DTGVSQNPRHKITKRGQNVTFRCDPISEHNRLYWYRQTLGQGPEFLTYFQNEAQLEKSRLLSDRFSAERPKGSFSTLEIQRTEQGDSAMYLCASSPMAGDGYTFGSGTRLTVV.